The entry that follows covers one T cell receptor beta chain sequence. Its antigen is unidentified. Assay: immunoSEQ multiplex PCR; the TCRdb copy retains only in-frame clones and omits some. The table includes over 95,000 clones, approximately 90% detected once. The CDR3 is 19 residues long. Trimming pared 0 bases from V and 0 bases from J, leaving 17 bases between. Germline CDR1 MGHRA, CDR2 YSYEKL. The record originates from a study of T cell responses to AZD1222 COVID-19 vaccine. Study results and limitations: The study found Spike-specific TCR breadth and depth rose after two AZD1222 doses. Spike regions recognized by vaccine-associated CD4 TCRs spanned the protein, led by 160-218 and 743-854. There were mostly white British donors and more females than males, and clonal diversity was possibly underestimated.

V and J are TRBV4-1 and TRBJ1-4; the D is unclear. Sequenced here: peripheral blood, sampled on day 0 of AZD1222 vaccination. The receptor was derived from an adult in good health. The DNA of the CDR3 is TGCGCCAGCAGCCAAGATCGAACGGCAAGTATTGCAACTAATGAAAAACTGTTTTTT. Translating it yields CASSQDRTASIATNEKLFF.